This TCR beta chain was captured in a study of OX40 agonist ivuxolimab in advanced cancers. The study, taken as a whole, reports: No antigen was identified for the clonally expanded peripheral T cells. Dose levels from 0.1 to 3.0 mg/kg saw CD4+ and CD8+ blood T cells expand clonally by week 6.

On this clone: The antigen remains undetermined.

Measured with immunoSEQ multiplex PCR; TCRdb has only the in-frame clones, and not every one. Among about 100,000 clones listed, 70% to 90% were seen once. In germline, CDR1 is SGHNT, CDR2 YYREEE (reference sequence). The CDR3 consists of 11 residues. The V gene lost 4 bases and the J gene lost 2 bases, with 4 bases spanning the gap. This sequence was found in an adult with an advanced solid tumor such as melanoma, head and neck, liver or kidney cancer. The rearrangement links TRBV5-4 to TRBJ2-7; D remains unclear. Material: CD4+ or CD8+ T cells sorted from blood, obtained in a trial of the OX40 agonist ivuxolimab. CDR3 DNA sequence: TGTGCCAGCAGCGACACCTACGAGCAGTACTTC. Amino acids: CASSDTYEQYF.